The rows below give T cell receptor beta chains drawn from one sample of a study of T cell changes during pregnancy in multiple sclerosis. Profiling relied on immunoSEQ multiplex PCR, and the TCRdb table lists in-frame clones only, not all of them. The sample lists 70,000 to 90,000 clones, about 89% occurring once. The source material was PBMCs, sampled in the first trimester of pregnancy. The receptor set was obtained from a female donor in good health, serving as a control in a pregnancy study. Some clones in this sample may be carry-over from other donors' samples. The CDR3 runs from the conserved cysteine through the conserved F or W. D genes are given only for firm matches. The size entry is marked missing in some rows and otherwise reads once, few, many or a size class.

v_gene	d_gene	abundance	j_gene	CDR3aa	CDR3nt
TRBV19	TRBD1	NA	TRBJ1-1	CASSIAGRGRNF	TGTGCCAGTAGTATAGCGGGCAGGGGGCGCAACTTT
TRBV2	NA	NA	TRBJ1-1	CASRETEMNTEAFF	TGTGCCAGCAGGGAGACAGAGATGAACACTGAAGCTTTCTTT
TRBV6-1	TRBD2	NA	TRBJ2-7	CASRPGTSGGDEQYF	TGTGCCAGCCGCCCCGGGACTAGCGGTGGAGACGAGCAGTACTTC
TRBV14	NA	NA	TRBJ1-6	CASSQVQGHSPLHF	TGTGCCAGCAGCCAAGTCCAGGGCCATTCACCCCTCCACTTT
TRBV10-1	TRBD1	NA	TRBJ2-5	CASSEDREETQYF	TGCGCCAGCAGTGAGGACAGGGAAGAGACCCAGTACTTC
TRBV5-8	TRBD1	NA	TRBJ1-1	CASSTPGQGTTEAFF	TGTGCCAGCAGCACGCCGGGACAGGGAACCACTGAAGCTTTCTTT
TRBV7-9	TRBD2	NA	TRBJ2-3	CASSLLRLAGRPDTQYF	TGTGCCAGCAGCCTCCTAAGACTAGCGGGAAGGCCAGATACGCAGTATTTT
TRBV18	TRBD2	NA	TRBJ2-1	CASSPTSGRYNEQFF	TGTGCCAGCTCACCGACTAGCGGGAGGTACAATGAGCAGTTCTTC
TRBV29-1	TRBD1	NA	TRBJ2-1	CSVLTGGYNEQFF	TGCAGCGTTTTGACAGGGGGCTACAATGAGCAGTTCTTC
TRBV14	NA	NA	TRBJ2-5	CASSQDRWARGETQYF	TGTGCCAGCAGCCAAGATCGATGGGCCCGAGGGGAGACCCAGTACTTC
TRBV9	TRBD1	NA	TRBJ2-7	CASSGTGSHEQYF	TGTGCCAGCAGCGGGACAGGGTCCCACGAGCAGTACTTC
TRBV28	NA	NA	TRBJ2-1	CASSLAREQFF	TGTGCCAGCAGCCTCGCCCGGGAGCAGTTCTTC
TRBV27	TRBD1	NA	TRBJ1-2	CASSFYDRGLHGYTF	TGTGCCAGCAGTTTCTACGACAGGGGCCTCCATGGCTACACCTTC
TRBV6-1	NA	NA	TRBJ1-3	CASAQQSSGNTIYF	TGTGCCAGCGCCCAACAGTCGTCCGGAAACACCATATATTTT
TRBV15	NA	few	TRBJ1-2	CATSRQDYGYTF	TGTGCCACCAGCAGACAGGACTATGGCTACACCTTC
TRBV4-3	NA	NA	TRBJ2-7	CASSQDRTGGYEQYF	TGCGCCAGCAGCCAAGATCGTACCGGGGGCTACGAGCAGTACTTC
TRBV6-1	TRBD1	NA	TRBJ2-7	CASSGRQGASSYEQYF	TGTGCCAGCAGTGGGAGACAGGGGGCATCTTCGTACGAGCAGTACTTC
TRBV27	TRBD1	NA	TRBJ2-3	CAASRAGGATDTQYF	TGTGCCGCGTCTAGGGCAGGGGGCGCCACAGATACGCAGTATTTT
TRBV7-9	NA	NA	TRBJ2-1	CASSIASGTQGSSYNEQFF	TGTGCCAGCAGCATCGCCTCCGGGACTCAAGGAAGCTCCTACAATGAGCAGTTCTTC
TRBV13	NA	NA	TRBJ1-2	CASSLPGTLTNYGYTF	TGTGCCAGCAGTTTACCCGGGACACTAACTAACTATGGCTACACCTTC
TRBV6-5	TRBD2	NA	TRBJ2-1	CASTSLASSYNEQFF	TGTGCCAGCACCTCACTAGCGAGCTCCTACAATGAGCAGTTCTTC
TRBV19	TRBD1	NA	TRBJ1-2	CASSIEGQDLETF	TGTGCCAGTAGTATAGAGGGACAGGACTTGGAGACCTTC
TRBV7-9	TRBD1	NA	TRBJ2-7	CASGGQTLYEQYF	TGTGCCAGCGGGGGACAGACCCTCTACGAGCAGTACTTC
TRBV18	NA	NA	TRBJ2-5	CASSPNTQETQYF	TGTGCCAGCTCACCCAACACGCAAGAGACCCAGTACTTC
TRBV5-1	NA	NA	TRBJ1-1	CASTGGGRNTEAFF	TGCGCCAGCACCGGGGGAGGCCGGAACACTGAAGCTTTCTTT
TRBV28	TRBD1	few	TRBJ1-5	CASRGGGQGRGQPQHF	TGTGCCAGCAGAGGAGGGGGACAGGGTAGAGGGCAGCCCCAGCATTTT
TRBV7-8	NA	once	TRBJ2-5	CASSPYQETQYF	TGTGCCAGCAGCCCCTATCAAGAGACCCAGTACTTC
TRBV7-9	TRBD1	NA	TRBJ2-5	CASSLGDRETQYF	TGTGCCAGCAGCTTGGGGGACAGGGAGACCCAGTACTTC
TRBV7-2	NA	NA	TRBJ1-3	CASSRQGPGNTIYF	TGTGCCAGCAGCCGTCAGGGCCCGGGAAACACCATATATTTT
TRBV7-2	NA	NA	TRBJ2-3	CASSWDSATSTDTQYF	TGTGCCAGCAGCTGGGACTCAGCCACGAGCACAGATACGCAGTATTTT
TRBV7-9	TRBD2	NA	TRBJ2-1	CASSLPGLAGNGEQFF	TGTGCCAGCAGCTTACCGGGACTAGCGGGGAATGGGGAGCAGTTCTTC